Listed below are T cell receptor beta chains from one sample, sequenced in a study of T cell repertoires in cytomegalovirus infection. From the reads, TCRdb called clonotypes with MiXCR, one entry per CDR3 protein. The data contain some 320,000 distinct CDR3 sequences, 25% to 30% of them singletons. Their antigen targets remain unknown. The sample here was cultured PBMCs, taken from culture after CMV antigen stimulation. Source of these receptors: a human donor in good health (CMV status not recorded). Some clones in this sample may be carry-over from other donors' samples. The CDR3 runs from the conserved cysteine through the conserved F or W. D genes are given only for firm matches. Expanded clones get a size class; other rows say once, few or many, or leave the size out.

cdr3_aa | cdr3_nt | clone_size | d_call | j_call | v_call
CSVDDSGQRKVNTEAFF | TGCAGCGTTGACGACTCGGGACAGCGGAAGGTGAACACTGAAGCTTTCTTT | . | TRBD1 | TRBJ1-1 | TRBV29-1
CASTLDGNTEAFF | TGTGCCAGCACTCTAGACGGGAACACTGAAGCTTTCTTT | many | . | TRBJ1-1 | TRBV6-1
CASSLQRTSEAFF | TGTGCCAGCAGCCTCCAACGGACCTCTGAAGCTTTCTTT | . | . | TRBJ1-1 | TRBV7-8
CAISVYIQGAPGSNYGYTF | TGTGCCATCAGTGTTTATATTCAGGGCGCACCAGGTTCTAACTATGGCTACACCTTC | . | . | TRBJ1-2 | TRBV10-3
CSVESQHRDRGNYGYTF | TGCAGCGTTGAGAGCCAGCACCGGGACAGGGGTAACTATGGCTACACCTTC | . | TRBD1 | TRBJ1-2 | TRBV29-1
CASSLVQSSGGAVETQYF | TGTGCCAGCAGCTTAGTACAGTCAAGCGGGGGGGCCGTAGAGACCCAGTACTTC | few | TRBD2 | TRBJ2-5 | TRBV7-8
CASSPVRLAGTYEQYF | TGTGCCAGCAGTCCCGTTCGACTAGCGGGGACCTACGAGCAGTACTTC | . | TRBD2 | TRBJ2-7 | TRBV28
CASSLTKSHSTAEAFF | TGTGCCAGCAGTTTAACCAAATCTCACAGTACTGCTGAAGCTTTCTTT | . | . | TRBJ1-1 | TRBV27
CASSTDPARSYNSPLHF | TGTGCCAGCAGTACTGACCCAGCACGCTCCTATAATTCACCCCTCCACTTT | . | . | TRBJ1-6 | TRBV27
CASSEAFGGAFF | TGTGCCAGCAGTGAAGCGTTCGGAGGGGCTTTCTTT | . | . | TRBJ1-1 | TRBV6-1
CASSYRAGTGNNEAFF | TGTGCCAGCAGTTATCGCGCCGGGACAGGCAACAATGAAGCTTTCTTT | . | TRBD1 | TRBJ1-1 | TRBV6-6
CASSPSPRGTGNTIYF | TGTGCCAGCAGCCCGTCGCCCAGGGGTACTGGAAACACCATATATTTT | . | . | TRBJ1-3 | TRBV7-6
CSARGNGYTF | TGCAGTGCTAGGGGCAATGGCTACACCTTC | many | . | TRBJ1-2 | TRBV20-1
CASSGWTGFSYEQYF | TGTGCCAGCAGTGGTTGGACAGGATTCTCCTACGAGCAGTACTTC | . | TRBD1 | TRBJ2-7 | TRBV25-1
CASSPNPGQYYGYTF | TGTGCCAGCAGCCCCAACCCCGGACAGTACTATGGCTACACCTTC | many | . | TRBJ1-2 | TRBV7-6
CASGLGGNTEAFF | TGTGCTAGTGGTTTGGGGGGGAACACTGAAGCTTTCTTT | . | . | TRBJ1-1 | TRBV12-5
CASSYLGGQGGYYEQYF | TGTGCCAGCAGTTACCTCGGAGGACAGGGTGGGTACTACGAGCAGTACTTC | . | TRBD1 | TRBJ2-7 | TRBV6-5
CASSIDRNYGYTF | TGTGCCAGTAGTATCGACAGAAACTATGGCTACACCTTC | few | . | TRBJ1-2 | TRBV19
CASSLKSSSYEQYF | TGTGCCAGCAGCTTAAAATCCTCTTCCTACGAGCAGTACTTC | . | . | TRBJ2-7 | TRBV7-3
CASSQDRGTGSGFNSPLHF | TGCGCCAGCAGCCAAGATAGAGGGACAGGGTCGGGGTTTAATTCACCCCTCCACTTT | few | TRBD1 | TRBJ1-6 | TRBV4-1
CASGSTRGRRYGYTF | TGTGCTAGTGGCTCCACTAGGGGGCGCCGCTATGGCTACACCTTC | few | TRBD1 | TRBJ1-2 | TRBV12-5
CASSLVGGSSYNEQFF | TGTGCCAGCAGCTTAGTGGGGGGGAGCTCCTACAATGAGCAGTTCTTC | many | TRBD2 | TRBJ2-1 | TRBV7-6
CASSLSTGTNSPLHF | TGTGCCAGCAGCTTGTCGACAGGGACTAATTCACCCCTCCACTTT | . | TRBD1 | TRBJ1-6 | TRBV5-4
CASSRGPYSNQPQHF | TGTGCCAGCAGCCGGGGACCTTATAGCAATCAGCCCCAGCATTTT | . | . | TRBJ1-5 | TRBV9
CASSYGVAETQYF | TGTGCCAGCAGTTACGGAGTTGCAGAGACCCAGTACTTC | few | . | TRBJ2-5 | TRBV6-5
CASSWDRNSPLHF | TGTGCCAGTAGTTGGGACAGGAATTCACCCCTCCACTTT | . | TRBD1 | TRBJ1-6 | TRBV19
CASTSTGTLYNEQFF | TGTGCCAGTACTTCGACAGGGACACTCTACAATGAGCAGTTCTTC | . | TRBD1 | TRBJ2-1 | TRBV19
CASSQVVRAGQETQYF | TGCGCCAGCAGCCAAGTCGTCAGGGCTGGTCAAGAGACCCAGTACTTC | few | . | TRBJ2-5 | TRBV4-1
CASSLARGDEQFF | TGTGCCAGCAGCTTAGCTAGGGGAGATGAGCAGTTCTTC | . | . | TRBJ2-1 | TRBV7-6
CSVPSGASRGGAQYF | TGCAGCGTTCCCTCGGGGGCTTCTAGAGGCGGTGCGCAGTATTTT | few | . | TRBJ2-3 | TRBV29-1
CASSLPLSSTDTQYF | TGTGCCAGCAGCTTACCCCTATCTAGCACAGATACGCAGTATTTT | . | . | TRBJ2-3 | TRBV7-2
CAISDEGSGPYEQYF | TGTGCCATCAGTGACGAAGGATCCGGCCCTTACGAGCAGTACTTC | . | . | TRBJ2-7 | TRBV10-3
CASSFTGTGGNTIYF | TGTGCCAGCAGTTTTACAGGGACGGGTGGAAACACCATATATTTT | few | . | TRBJ1-3 | TRBV12-3/TRBV12-4
CASSQGSTNEKLFF | TGCGCCAGCAGCCAAGGTTCAACTAATGAAAAACTGTTTTTT | few | . | TRBJ1-4 | TRBV4-1
CASSVGLAGAYNEQFF | TGTGCCAGCAGTGTCGGACTAGCGGGAGCCTACAATGAGCAGTTCTTC | few | TRBD2 | TRBJ2-1 | TRBV6-4
CASSLEAGEKLFF | TGTGCCAGCAGCTTAGAGGCTGGTGAAAAACTGTTTTTT | few | . | TRBJ1-4 | TRBV11-2
CATHPRTSGKNNEQFF | TGTGCCACCCACCCCAGGACTAGCGGGAAGAACAATGAGCAGTTCTTC | few | TRBD2 | TRBJ2-1 | TRBV6-1
CASRLLSYNEQFF | TGTGCCAGCAGGCTCCTTTCCTACAATGAGCAGTTCTTC | few | . | TRBJ2-1 | TRBV28
CASSSQGLGGYTF | TGTGCCAGCAGTTCTCAGGGGTTGGGAGGCTACACCTTC | few | . | TRBJ1-2 | TRBV12-3/TRBV12-4
CASSFSGESSGNTIYF | TGTGCCAGCAGCTTTTCGGGGGAGAGCTCTGGAAACACCATATATTTT | few | . | TRBJ1-3 | TRBV7-8
CASSETGESYGYTF | TGTGCCAGTAGTGAGACAGGGGAGAGCTATGGCTACACCTTC | many | TRBD1 | TRBJ1-2 | TRBV19
CASSVGAGGYGYTF | TGTGCCAGCAGTGTAGGGGCCGGAGGCTATGGCTACACCTTC | . | . | TRBJ1-2 | TRBV27
CSARVPPIGGYTF | TGCAGTGCTAGAGTGCCCCCGATCGGGGGCTACACCTTC | . | . | TRBJ1-2 | TRBV20-1
CASSQGQFYEQYF | TGCGCCAGCAGCCAAGGGCAGTTCTACGAGCAGTACTTC | many | . | TRBJ2-7 | TRBV4-1
CASSLGSGTGGQPQHF | TGTGCCAGCAGCTTGGGTTCAGGGACAGGAGGGCAGCCCCAGCATTTT | many | TRBD1 | TRBJ1-5 | TRBV5-5
CASTQHGDGYTF | TGTGCCAGCACCCAACATGGAGATGGCTACACCTTC | many | . | TRBJ1-2 | TRBV28
CASSEGGYTGELFF | TGTGCCAGCAGTGAGGGGGGGTACACCGGGGAGCTGTTTTTT | . | TRBD2 | TRBJ2-2 | TRBV25-1
CRGVGGSSYNEQFF | TGCAGGGGAGTGGGAGGGAGCTCCTACAATGAGCAGTTCTTC | . | TRBD2 | TRBJ2-1 | TRBV20-1
CASSPAGAGETQYF | TGTGCCAGCTCACCAGCAGGGGCCGGGGAGACCCAGTACTTC | . | . | TRBJ2-5 | TRBV18
CASIDGRYNSPLHF | TGTGCCAGTATCGATGGGCGGTATAATTCACCCCTCCACTTT | . | . | TRBJ1-6 | TRBV19
CASSLGGAGVTDTQYF | TGTGCCAGCAGCTTAGGAGGAGCGGGAGTTACAGATACGCAGTATTTT | many | TRBD2 | TRBJ2-3 | TRBV7-8
CASSPIPGQGNPGLAGNEQFF | TGTGCCAGCAGCCCCATACCGGGACAGGGTAATCCGGGACTAGCGGGTAATGAGCAGTTCTTC | . | TRBD2 | TRBJ2-1 | TRBV5-6
CAISEQRDGSYEQYF | TGTGCCATCAGTGAACAGCGGGATGGCTCCTACGAGCAGTACTTC | . | TRBD2 | TRBJ2-7 | TRBV10-3
CASSQGDFEAFF | TGTGCCAGCAGTCAAGGGGACTTTGAAGCTTTCTTT | many | . | TRBJ1-1 | TRBV12-3/TRBV12-4
CASSQDTHGVSPLHF | TGTGCCAGCAGCCAAGATACCCACGGGGTTTCACCCCTCCACTTT | . | . | TRBJ1-6 | TRBV3-1
CAISVGGSEETQYF | TGTGCCATCAGTGTAGGCGGGAGCGAAGAGACCCAGTACTTC | few | TRBD2 | TRBJ2-5 | TRBV10-3